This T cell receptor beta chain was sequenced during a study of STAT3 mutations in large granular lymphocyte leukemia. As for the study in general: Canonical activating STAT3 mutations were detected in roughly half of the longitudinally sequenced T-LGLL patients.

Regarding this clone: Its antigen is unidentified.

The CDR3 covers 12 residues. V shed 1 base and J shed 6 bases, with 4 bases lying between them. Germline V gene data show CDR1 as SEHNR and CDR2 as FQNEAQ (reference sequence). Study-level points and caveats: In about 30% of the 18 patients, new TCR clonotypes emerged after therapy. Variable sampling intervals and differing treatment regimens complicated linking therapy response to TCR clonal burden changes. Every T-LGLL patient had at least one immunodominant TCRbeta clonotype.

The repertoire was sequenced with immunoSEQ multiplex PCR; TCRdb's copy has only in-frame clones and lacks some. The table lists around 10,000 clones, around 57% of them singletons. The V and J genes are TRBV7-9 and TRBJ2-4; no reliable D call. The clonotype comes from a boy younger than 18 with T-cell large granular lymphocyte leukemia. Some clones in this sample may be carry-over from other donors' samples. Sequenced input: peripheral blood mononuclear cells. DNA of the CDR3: TGTGCCAGCAGCTTAGTCAGAAACATTCAGTACTTC. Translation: CASSLVRNIQYF.